Shown below are 14 T cell receptor beta chains from a single sample sequenced in a study of neurological immune-mediated disorders. In TCRdb, the 5' RACE reads were re-called with MiXCR into one record per CDR3 protein. In the table there are about 48,000 distinct CDR3 sequences, about 23% of which are singletons. The sample comprised PBMCs. All receptors derive from a woman in her 70s in good health.

V usage is TRBV12-3 or TRBV12-4 and J usage is TRBJ1-4; no firm D call. Trimming cost V 5 bases and J 3 bases, with 10 bases left between them. This CDR3 contains 14 residues. CDR3 DNA: TGTGCCAGCAGTGTCGGGGTAGCTAATGAAAAACTGTTTTTT. It encodes CASSVGVANEKLFF.

This chain connects TRBV12-3 or TRBV12-4 to TRBJ2-3; D gene uncertain. This CDR3 contains 8 residues. Trimming cost V 5 bases and J 13 bases, with 4 bases left between them. CDR3 protein: CASSDKYF. As DNA, the CDR3 is TGTGCCAGCAGTGATAAGTATTTT.

The chain employs TRBV5-1 and TRBJ1-1; D remains unclear. V dropped 0 bases and J dropped 4 bases, with 7 bases sitting between them. There are 13 residues in the CDR3. Germline V gives CDR1 SGHRS, CDR2 YFSETQ. In nucleotides, the CDR3 is TGCGCCAGCAGCTTGGACAGTGCCACTGAAGCTTTCTTT. Protein: CASSLDSATEAFF.

The chain combines TRBV5-1 with TRBJ2-5; 9 bases line up with TRBD2. CDR1 and CDR2 from the germline V gene are SGHRS and YFSETQ. The CDR3 runs to 14 residues. V gave up 4 bases and J gave up 1 base; unmatched junction bases: 2. The CDR3 DNA is TGCGCCAGCAGCCTTAGCGGGAGCCAAGAGACCCAGTACTTC. Protein sequence: CASSLSGSQETQYF. Based on the CDR3 plus reference TRBV5-1 and TRBJ2-5, the full variable domain is KAGVTQTPRYLIKTRGQQVTLSCSPISGHRSVSWYQQTPGQGLQFLFEYFSETQRNKGNFPGRFSGRQFSNSRSEMNVSTLELGDSALYLCASSLSGSQETQYFGPGTRLLVL.

Many counts were recorded for this clonotype. This chain links TRBV5-1 with TRBJ1-1; D remains ambiguous. Germline V gene lookup returns CDR1 SGHRS and CDR2 YFSETQ. This CDR3 has 14 residues. Trimming pared 4 bases from V and 4 bases from J, leaving 14 bases between. CDR3 in DNA: TGCGCCAGCAGCCTCGATCGGGGTCTCACTGAAGCTTTCTTT. Translation: CASSLDRGLTEAFF.

This clonotype came up many times. The gene calls are TRBV20-1 and TRBJ1-1, with D possibly TRBD1 on 5 matching bases. Between the trimmed V and J ends, which lost 2 bases and 1 base, there was a span of 14 bases. The CDR3 runs to 15 residues. CDR1 is DFQATT, CDR2 SNEGSKA, per germline (reference sequence). The CDR3 coding sequence is TGCAGTGCTAGAACCAGAGGGACCGGGAACACTGAAGCTTTCTTT. Its translation: CSARTRGTGNTEAFF.

This clonotype was observed at least ten times. The chain is built from TRBV7-8 and TRBJ2-1; D assignment may be TRBD1 or TRBD2 (8 bases each). CDR1 is SGHVS, CDR2 FQNEAQ, per germline. This CDR3 has 15 residues. The ends were cut back, 4 bases at V and 6 bases at J, with 16 bases in the middle. Here the CDR3 DNA reads TGTGCCAGCAGCTCCGGACAGGGACTAGGCAATGAGCAGTTCTTC. Its protein is CASSSGQGLGNEQFF.

V is TRBV5-5 and J is TRBJ1-2; D is ambiguous. This CDR3 comprises 13 residues. Germline V CDR1 and CDR2: SGHKS, YYEKEE (reference sequence). V lost 3 bases and J 1 base, leaving 7 bases between the germline ends. This CDR3 reads CASSSLYNYGYTF. CDR3 DNA sequence: TGTGCCAGCAGCTCCCTGTATAACTATGGCTACACCTTC. The full variable domain, with the rest looked up from reference TRBV5-5 and TRBJ1-2, is DAGVTQSPTHLIKTRGQQVTLRCSPISGHKSVSWYQQVLGQGPQFIFQYYEKEERGRGNFPDRFSARQFPNYSSELNVNALLLGDSALYLCASSSLYNYGYTFGSGTRLTVV.

Turning to this clonotype: A read error may explain this, as a much larger clone is one base away. Likely a read error: the CDR3 ends without its conserved phenylalanine or tryptophan. This sequence joins TRBV20-1 and TRBJ2-3, with D hard to call. CDR1 and CDR2 (germline): DFQATT, SNEGSKA (reference sequence). The CDR3 has 14 residues. The V gene lost 0 bases and the J gene lost 4 bases, with 11 bases spanning the gap. CDR3 DNA sequence: TGCAGTGCTAGAGACGTTAGCCGGGCAGATACGCAGTATATT. It is translated as CSARDVSRADTQYI.

This clonotype was seen repeatedly, ten times or more. V is TRBV5-1 and J is TRBJ1-2; 8 positions match TRBD1. Germline loops: CDR1 SGHRS, CDR2 YFSETQ. J gave up 4 bases and V 0 bases, and 5 bases lay outside the gene matches. The CDR3 is 15 amino acids. The CDR3 is CASSLAVGTGYGYTF. The CDR3 bases are TGCGCCAGCAGCTTGGCCGTTGGGACAGGCTATGGCTACACCTTC.

This clonotype has a count of ten or more. The chain employs TRBV20-1 and TRBJ2-3, with 7 bases aligning to TRBD2. Germline assignment: CDR1 DFQATT and CDR2 SNEGSKA (reference sequence). Trimming at V came to 6 bases and at J to 5 bases, leaving 5 bases not matched to a gene. The CDR3 has 12 residues. The CDR3 sequence is CSASGTIDTQYF. The CDR3 DNA sequence: TGCAGTGCGTCCGGGACTATAGATACGCAGTATTTT.

This clonotype was seen repeatedly, ten times or more. The CDR3 bases are TGCAGCGTCCGGACCCCAGGTATCAGAGATACGCAGTATTTT. Protein: CSVRTPGIRDTQYF. V and J are TRBV29-1 and TRBJ2-3; D is unclear. Per germline, CDR1 SQVTM and CDR2 ANQGSEA. V was trimmed by 6 bases and J by 5 bases, leaving 18 bases between them. There are 14 residues in the CDR3.

The table lists this clonotype with a few counts. The chain uses TRBV20-1 and TRBJ2-7, with 7 bases that match TRBD2. Germline V gives CDR1 DFQATT, CDR2 SNEGSKA (reference sequence). CDR3 size: 11 residues. With V trimmed by 6 bases and J by 6 bases, 5 bases remained unmatched. The CDR3 loop reads CSASLASEQYF. The DNA for the CDR3 is TGCAGTGCCTCACTAGCGAGCGAGCAGTACTTC.

The chain links TRBV5-5 to TRBJ2-7, with D perhaps assigned TRBD1 or TRBD2 (5 bases each). There are 14 residues in the CDR3. The germline CDR1 and CDR2 sequences are SGHKS and YYEKEE (reference sequence). Trimming removed 0 bases at V and 3 bases at J, with 10 bases between. CDR3 sequence reads: CASSLVGDGYEQYF. CDR3 sequence (DNA): TGTGCCAGCAGCTTGGTTGGGGACGGCTACGAGCAGTACTTC.